This T cell receptor (beta chain) was recorded in a study of OX40 agonist ivuxolimab in advanced cancers. Study summary: The group had a mean age of about 60 years, ranged from about 23 to 85, and was around 82% male. Study-wide results and caveats: Certain nonresponding patients likewise had low normalized T-cell clonal expansion.

Per the germline V gene, CDR1 is SGHAT and CDR2 is FQNNGV. V was trimmed by 0 bases and J by 4 bases, leaving 15 bases between them. CDR3 length equals 16 residues. This clone was observed once. What it binds is unknown. Assay used: immunoSEQ multiplex PCR; TCRdb lists only in-frame clones, some missing. Altogether 15,000 to 25,000 clones are present, under 70% being singletons, with the ten largest covering over 9.5%. This receptor was taken from an adult with an advanced solid tumor such as melanoma, head and neck, liver or kidney cancer. The V and J genes are TRBV11-2 and TRBJ1-2, with a weak D call TRBD1 (5 bases). The sample here was CD4+ or CD8+ T cells sorted from blood, taken in a trial of the OX40 agonist ivuxolimab. Here the CDR3 reads CASSLDQTGRLYGYTF. The DNA of the CDR3 is TGTGCCAGCAGCTTAGATCAAACGGGACGCCTCTATGGCTACACCTTC.